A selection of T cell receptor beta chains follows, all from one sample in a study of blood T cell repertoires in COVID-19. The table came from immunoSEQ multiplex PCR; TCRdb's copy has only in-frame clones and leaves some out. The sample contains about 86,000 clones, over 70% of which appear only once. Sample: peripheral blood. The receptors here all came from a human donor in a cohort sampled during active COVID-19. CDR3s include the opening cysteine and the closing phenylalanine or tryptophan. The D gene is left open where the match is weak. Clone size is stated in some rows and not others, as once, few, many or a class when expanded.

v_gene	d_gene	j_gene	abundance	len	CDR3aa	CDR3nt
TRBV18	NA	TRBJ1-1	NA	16	CASSPLGTSKNTEAFF	TGTGCCAGCTCGCCCCTTGGGACATCCAAGAACACTGAAGCTTTCTTT
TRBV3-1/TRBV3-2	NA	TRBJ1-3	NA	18	CASSQAPGSDATGNTIYF	TGTGCCAGCAGCCAAGCCCCCGGGAGCGATGCAACTGGAAACACCATATATTTT
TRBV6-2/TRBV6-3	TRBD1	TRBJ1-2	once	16	CASSYQGTGGNYGYTF	TGTGCCAGCAGTTACCAAGGGACAGGTGGTAACTATGGCTACACCTTC
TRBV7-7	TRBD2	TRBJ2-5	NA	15	CASSLSPSGKETQYF	TGTGCTAGCAGCTTATCCCCTAGCGGGAAAGAGACCCAGTACTTC
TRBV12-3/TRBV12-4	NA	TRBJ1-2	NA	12	CASSTGYYGYTF	TGTGCCAGCAGTACAGGGTACTATGGCTACACCTTC
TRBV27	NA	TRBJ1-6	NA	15	CASSPGHGPGSPLHF	TGTGCCAGCAGTCCGGGACATGGGCCTGGTTCACCCCTCCACTTT
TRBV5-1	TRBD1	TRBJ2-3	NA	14	CASSSGTEADTQYF	TGCGCCAGCAGCTCCGGGACAGAGGCAGATACGCAGTATTTT
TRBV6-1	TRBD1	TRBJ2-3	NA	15	CASSERRQGRDTQYF	TGTGCCAGCAGTGAACGGAGACAGGGTCGAGATACGCAGTATTTT
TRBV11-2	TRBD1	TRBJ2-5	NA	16	CASSYRGRYGLETQYF	TGTGCCAGCAGCTACAGGGGGAGGTACGGTCTCGAGACCCAGTACTTC
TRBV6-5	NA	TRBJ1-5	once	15	CASASWPSVNQPQHF	TGTGCCAGCGCATCATGGCCTAGTGTGAATCAGCCCCAGCATTTT
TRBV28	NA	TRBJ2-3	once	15	CASSPRRGGVDTQYF	TGTGCCAGCAGTCCGCGGCGGGGCGGGGTAGATACGCAGTATTTT
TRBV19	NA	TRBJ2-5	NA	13	CASRGRGGETQYF	TGTGCCAGTAGAGGGCGGGGTGGGGAGACCCAGTACTTC
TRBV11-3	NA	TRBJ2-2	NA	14	CASSLRQYTGELFF	TGTGCCAGCAGCCTAAGACAGTACACCGGGGAGCTGTTTTTT
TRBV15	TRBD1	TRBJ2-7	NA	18	CATSRSKSAGQGYYEQYF	TGTGCCACCAGCAGAAGTAAAAGCGCGGGACAGGGGTACTACGAGCAGTACTTC
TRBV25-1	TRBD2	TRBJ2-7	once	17	CASSEYQTGTSGNEQYF	TGTGCCAGCAGTGAATATCAAACCGGGACTAGCGGGAACGAGCAGTACTTC
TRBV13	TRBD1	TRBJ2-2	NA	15	CASSIRDRADGELFF	TGTGCCAGCAGCATCCGGGACAGGGCGGACGGGGAGCTGTTTTTT
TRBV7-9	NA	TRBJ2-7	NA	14	CASSPTGKGYEQYF	TGTGCCAGCAGCCCCACAGGGAAGGGCTACGAGCAGTACTTC
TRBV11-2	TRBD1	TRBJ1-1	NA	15	CASSLVRTGKTEAFF	TGTGCCAGCAGCTTAGTTCGGACAGGAAAAACTGAAGCTTTCTTT
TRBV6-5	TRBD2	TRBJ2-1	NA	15	CASSAGTRGLAVKFF	TGTGCCAGCAGCGCCGGGACGCGGGGACTAGCTGTTAAGTTCTTC
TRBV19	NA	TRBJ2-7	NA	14	CASSQSLAVKEQYF	TGTGCCAGTAGTCAATCCCTCGCGGTAAAGGAGCAGTACTTC
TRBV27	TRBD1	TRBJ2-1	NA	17	CASSSLPGQPRPNEQFF	TGTGCCAGCAGTTCGCTACCGGGACAGCCAAGGCCCAATGAGCAGTTCTTC
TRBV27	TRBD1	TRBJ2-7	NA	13	CATAVQGDYEQYF	TGTGCCACCGCCGTACAGGGGGACTACGAGCAGTACTTC
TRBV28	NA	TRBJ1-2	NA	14	CASRLFGQTYGYTF	TGTGCCTCCAGGCTGTTCGGACAAACCTATGGCTACACCTTC
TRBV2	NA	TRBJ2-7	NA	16	CASSDAITIQTYEQYF	TGTGCCAGCAGTGATGCCATCACAATCCAAACCTACGAGCAGTACTTC
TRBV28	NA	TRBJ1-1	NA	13	CASQTGRGTEAFF	TGTGCCAGTCAAACAGGGAGGGGTACTGAAGCTTTCTTT
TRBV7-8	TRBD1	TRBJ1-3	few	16	CASSPETGRGGNTIYF	TGTGCCAGCAGCCCCGAGACAGGGAGAGGAGGAAACACCATATATTTT
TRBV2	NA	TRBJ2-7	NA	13	CASSGELVYEQYF	TGTGCCAGCAGTGGAGAACTAGTCTACGAGCAGTACTTC
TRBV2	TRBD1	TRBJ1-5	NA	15	CASMERQGANQPQHF	TGTGCCAGCATGGAGAGACAGGGGGCCAATCAGCCCCAGCATTTT
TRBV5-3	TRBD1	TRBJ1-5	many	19	CARSWGIDRDRDSNQPQHF	TGTGCCAGAAGCTGGGGAATCGACAGGGATCGGGACAGCAATCAGCCCCAGCATTTT
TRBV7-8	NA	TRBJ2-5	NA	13	CASTRSPGETQYF	TGTGCCAGCACACGAAGCCCGGGGGAGACCCAGTACTTC
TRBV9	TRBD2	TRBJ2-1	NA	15	CASSSGTSGRSEQFF	TGTGCCAGCAGCTCCGGGACTAGCGGGAGAAGTGAGCAGTTCTTC
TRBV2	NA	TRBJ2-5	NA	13	CASVRDNQETQYF	TGTGCCAGCGTCCGGGACAACCAAGAGACCCAGTACTTC